This note documents a single TCR beta chain sequence. V was clipped by 4 bases and J by 15 bases; unmatched bases: 3. This CDR3 is 11 amino acids long. Per germline, CDR1 SGHVS and CDR2 FQNEAQ. This entry is derived from a study of patients and donors after allogeneic stem cell transplantation. TCRdb reanalysed the RT-PCR reads using MiXCR and keeps one entry per CDR3 protein. The sample consists of around 200,000 distinct CDR3 sequences, 38% of them appearing once. The chain has TRBV7-8 and TRBJ1-6, with 7 bases fitting TRBD1. Input material: blood, either unsorted or a sorted T cell fraction (not recorded which). The sequence was collected from a human donor who was either an allogeneic HSCT recipient or a stem cell or donor lymphocyte infusion donor (not recorded which). It is not recorded whose cells these are; they may come from a transplant donor. The CDR3 loop reads CASSYRDSLHF. The CDR3 nucleotides read TGTGCCAGCAGCTACCGGGACAGCCTCCACTTT.